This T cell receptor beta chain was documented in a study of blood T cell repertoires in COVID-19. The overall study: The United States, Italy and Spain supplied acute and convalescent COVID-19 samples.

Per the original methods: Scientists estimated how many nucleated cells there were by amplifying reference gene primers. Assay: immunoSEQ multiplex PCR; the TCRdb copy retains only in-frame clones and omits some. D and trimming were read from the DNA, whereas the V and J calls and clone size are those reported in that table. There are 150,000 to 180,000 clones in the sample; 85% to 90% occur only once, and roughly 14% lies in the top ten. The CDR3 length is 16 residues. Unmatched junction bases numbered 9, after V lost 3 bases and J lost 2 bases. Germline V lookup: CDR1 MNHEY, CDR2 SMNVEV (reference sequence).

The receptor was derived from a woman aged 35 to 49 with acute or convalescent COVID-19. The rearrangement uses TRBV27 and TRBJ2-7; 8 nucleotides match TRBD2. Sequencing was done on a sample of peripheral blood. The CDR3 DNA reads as TGTGCCAGCAGTTTTAGTTACGGGAGGGAAGCCTACGAGCAGTACTTC. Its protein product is CASSFSYGREAYEQYF.